Included here is one TCR beta chain sequence, with context. Its antigen is not yet known. Qualities for individual bases were not recorded, and no much larger clone is one base off. Whole blood was collected in K2EDTA tubes by collaborating institutions according to the institutions' own protocols. For TCRbeta analysis, collaborator samples were shipped as frozen whole blood, as isolated PBMCs, or as DNA extracted from either sample type. TCRbeta CDR3 regions were amplified from genomic DNA by means of the immunoSEQ Assay, a bias-controlled multiplex PCR. Regarding the original processing steps: The number of nucleated cells in each sample was estimated by amplification of reference gene primers within the assay. To quantify the absolute abundance of each unique TCRbeta CDR3 rearrangement, sequence reads were collapsed and filtered. For each sample, productive Simpson clonality was calculated as the square root of Simpson's diversity index across productive rearrangements. TCRdb provides this immuneACCESS table in a form limited to in-frame rearrangements. Some clones are lacking; in checked studies, under half of them reflect an unresolved V gene, and why the rest are absent is not known. Clone size and the V and J calls come from that table; the DNA yielded D and trimming. The sample has around 60,000 clones on record, around 86% of them singletons. Of the sample, 3.5% to 4% falls within the top ten clones.

This sample stems from a study of blood T cell repertoires in COVID-19 (dated by TCRdb to 2018 to 2021). About the study as a whole: Samples covering the acute and convalescent phases of COVID-19 were provided by collaborators in the United States, Italy and Spain. The material from the prospective study consisted of cDNA or gDNA derived from T cells, B-cell-depleted T cells, or PBMCs. The dataset comprised deeply sampled blood TCRbeta repertoires from subjects exposed to, actively infected with, or recovered from COVID-19. The repertoires were released in a freely available public database meant as a resource for research on the immune response to SARS-CoV-2. The samples were drawn from two sources: the first 160 participants of the ongoing ImmuneRACE study, and 1,254 subjects contributed by 6 global collaborators. Nearly every sample came with metadata listing a de-identified subject ID, COVID-19 status, age in years and sex. Where available, HLA class I and class II types were taken from metadata supplied by the sample provider and were not determined by assay-based typing.

The research as a whole found: Clinical and demographic metadata were provided uncurated, with the amount varying by source and participant.

Germline trimming: 2 bases from V, 2 bases from J; junction bases outside gene matches: 3. Including the terminal cysteine and phenylalanine, the CDR3 comprises 16 residues. Here the CDR3 DNA is all that survives: 48 bases in frame from base 1. As encoded in the germline V gene, CDR1 is SGHRS while CDR2 is YFSETQ. The chain links TRBV5-1 with TRBJ2-3; 12 central nucleotides agree with TRBD2. Sequencing was done on a sample of peripheral blood. The sequence came from an elderly woman with acute or convalescent COVID-19. The CDR3 protein sequence reads: CASSFGLAGSTDTQYF. The bases are TGCGCCAGCAGCTTCGGACTAGCGGGATCCACAGATACGCAGTATTTT.